The TCR beta chain under discussion was sequenced for a study of identical twins. General study results and limits: Partial confounding of zero-insertion analyses by invariant MAIT and iNKT cells was possible. Compared with unrelated sharing, twin-shared out-of-frame alpha sequences had more low-probability sequences. Abundant beta clonotypes from cord blood had fewer insertions, unlike memory repertoires, which showed none.

Losses at the gene ends were 6 bases for V and 4 bases for J; bases not matched to a gene: 3. The germline gives CDR1 SQVTM, CDR2 ANQGSEA. CDR3 size: 12 residues. In the case of this clonotype: What it recognizes is unknown.

TCRdb called the 5' RACE reads again in MiXCR, with one record for every CDR3 protein. The table has hundreds of thousands of distinct CDR3 sequences, around a sixth seen once. Another study also made use of these data, one on T cells expressing NK-cell markers. That work states: In several donors, dominant NKG2C+ clonotypes were roughly 1.0-8% of CD8+ T cells.

This TCR came from a young woman in good health. Sequences were obtained from PBMCs. This sequence joins TRBV29-1 and TRBJ1-2; 9 bases agree with TRBD1. CDR3 sequence reads: CSVRGQGYGYTF. The CDR3 bases are TGCAGCGTGCGGGGACAGGGCTATGGCTACACCTTC.